Reported below is one T cell receptor beta chain. The antigen is unknown. Trimming removed 1 base from V and 1 base from J; junction bases left unmatched: 7. Germline V gene data show CDR1 as MGHRA and CDR2 as YSYEKL. The CDR3 is 18 residues long. This entry comes from a study of cytomegalovirus exposure and HLA in healthy donors. Study results and limitations: Most of the CMV-associated TCR beta chains (in a later analysis) appeared to be HLA-restricted. Later analysis indicated greater clonal expansion among HLA-associated TCR beta chains than among equally common other chains. Researchers left out some V segments, among them TRBV6-2 and TRBV6-3, as indistinguishable.

Use of 60 Vbeta and 13 Jbeta primers characterized the PCR. The method was immunoSEQ multiplex PCR; TCRdb's version includes in-frame clones alone and lacks a portion of them. The repertoire holds roughly 150,000 clones, with approximately 71% as singletons. As for the donors, each was a healthy bone marrow donor. The sequencing sample was made of PBMCs. The receptor's source is a woman under 30 in good health and CMV-seropositive. V usage is TRBV4-1 and J usage is TRBJ1-4; 9 bases align to TRBD1. The CDR3 protein is CASSQVPGQGITNEKLFF. As DNA, the CDR3 is TGCGCCAGCAGCCAAGTCCCGGGACAGGGAATAACTAATGAAAAACTGTTTTTT.